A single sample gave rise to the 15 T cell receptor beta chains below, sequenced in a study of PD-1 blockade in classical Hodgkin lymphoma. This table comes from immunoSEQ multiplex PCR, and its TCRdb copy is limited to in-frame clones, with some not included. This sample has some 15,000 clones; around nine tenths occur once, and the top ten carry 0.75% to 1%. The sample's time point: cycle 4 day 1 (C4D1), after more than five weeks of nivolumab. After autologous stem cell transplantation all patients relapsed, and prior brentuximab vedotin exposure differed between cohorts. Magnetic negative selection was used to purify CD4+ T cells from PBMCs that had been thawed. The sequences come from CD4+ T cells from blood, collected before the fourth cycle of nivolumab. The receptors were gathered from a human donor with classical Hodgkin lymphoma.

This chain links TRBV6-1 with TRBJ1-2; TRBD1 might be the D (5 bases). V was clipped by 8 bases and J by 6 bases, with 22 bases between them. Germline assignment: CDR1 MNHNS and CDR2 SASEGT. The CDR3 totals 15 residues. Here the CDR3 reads CASWTPGERVDGYTF. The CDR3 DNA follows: TGTGCCAGCTGGACCCCGGGGGAACGGGTTGATGGCTACACCTTC.

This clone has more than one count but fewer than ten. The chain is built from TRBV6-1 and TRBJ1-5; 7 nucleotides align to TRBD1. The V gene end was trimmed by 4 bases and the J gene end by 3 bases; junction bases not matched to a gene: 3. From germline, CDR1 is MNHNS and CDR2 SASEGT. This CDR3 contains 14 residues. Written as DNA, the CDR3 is TGTGCCAGCAGTGTGGGGACAGTCAATCAGCCCCAGCATTTT. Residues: CASSVGTVNQPQHF.

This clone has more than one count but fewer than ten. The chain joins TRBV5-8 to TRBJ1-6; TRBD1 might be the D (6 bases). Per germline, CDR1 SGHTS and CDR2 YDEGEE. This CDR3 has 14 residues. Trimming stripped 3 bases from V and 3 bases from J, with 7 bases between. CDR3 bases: TGTGCCAGCAGCTCCAGGGGCTATAATTCACCCCTCCACTTT. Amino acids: CASSSRGYNSPLHF.

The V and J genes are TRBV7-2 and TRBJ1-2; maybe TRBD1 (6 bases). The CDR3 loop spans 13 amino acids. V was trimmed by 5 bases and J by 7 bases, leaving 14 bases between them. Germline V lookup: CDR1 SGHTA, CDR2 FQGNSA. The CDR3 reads CASSPQGSLGYTF. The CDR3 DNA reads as TGTGCCAGCAGCCCCCAGGGGTCCCTTGGCTACACCTTC.

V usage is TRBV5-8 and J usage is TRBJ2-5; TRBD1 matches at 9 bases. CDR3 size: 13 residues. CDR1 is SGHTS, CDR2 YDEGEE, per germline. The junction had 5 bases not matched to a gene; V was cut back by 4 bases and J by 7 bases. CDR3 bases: TGTGCCAGCAGCCGCGGACAGGGGATGACCCAGTACTTC. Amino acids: CASSRGQGMTQYF.

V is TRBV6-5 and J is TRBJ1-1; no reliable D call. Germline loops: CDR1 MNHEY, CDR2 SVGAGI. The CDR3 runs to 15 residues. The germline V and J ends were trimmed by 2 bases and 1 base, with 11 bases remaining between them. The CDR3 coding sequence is TGTGCCAGCAGTTACCTCCTGGGGTGGAACACTGAAGCTTTCTTT. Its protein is CASSYLLGWNTEAFF.

The CDR3 sequence is CASSQGTGSDTQYF. The CDR3 nucleotides read TGTGCCAGCTCACAAGGGACAGGGTCAGATACGCAGTATTTT. This sequence joins TRBV18 and TRBJ2-3; 9 nucleotides align to TRBD1. Trimming at V came to 4 bases and at J to 4 bases, leaving 3 bases not matched to a gene. The CDR3 is 14 residues long. Per the germline V gene, CDR1 is KGHSH and CDR2 is LQKENI.

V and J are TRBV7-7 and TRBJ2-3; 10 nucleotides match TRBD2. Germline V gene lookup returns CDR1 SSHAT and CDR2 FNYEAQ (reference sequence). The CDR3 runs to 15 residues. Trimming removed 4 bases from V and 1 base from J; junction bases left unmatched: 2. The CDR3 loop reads CASSYGLAGTDTQYF. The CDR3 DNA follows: TGTGCCAGCAGCTACGGACTAGCGGGCACAGATACGCAGTATTTT.

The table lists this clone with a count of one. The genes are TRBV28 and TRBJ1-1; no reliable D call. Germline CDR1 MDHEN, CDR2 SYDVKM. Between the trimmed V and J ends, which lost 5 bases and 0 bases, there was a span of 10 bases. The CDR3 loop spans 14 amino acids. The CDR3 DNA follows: TGTGCCAGCAGTAATCGGCTCATGAACACTGAAGCTTTCTTT. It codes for CASSNRLMNTEAFF.

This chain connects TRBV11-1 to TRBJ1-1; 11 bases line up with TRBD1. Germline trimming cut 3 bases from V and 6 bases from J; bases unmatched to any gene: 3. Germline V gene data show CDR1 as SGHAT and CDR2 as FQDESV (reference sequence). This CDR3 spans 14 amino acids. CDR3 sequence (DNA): TGTGCCAGCAGCTTGGACAGGGGGCTTGCTGAAGCTTTCTTT. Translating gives CASSLDRGLAEAFF.

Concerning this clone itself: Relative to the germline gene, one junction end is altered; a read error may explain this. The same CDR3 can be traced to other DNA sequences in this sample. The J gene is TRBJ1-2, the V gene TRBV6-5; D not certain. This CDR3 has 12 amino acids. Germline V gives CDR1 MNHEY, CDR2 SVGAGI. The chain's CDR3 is CASSPLGSGYTF. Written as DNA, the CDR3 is TGTGCCAGCAGTCCCCTCGGGTCTGGCTATACCTTC.

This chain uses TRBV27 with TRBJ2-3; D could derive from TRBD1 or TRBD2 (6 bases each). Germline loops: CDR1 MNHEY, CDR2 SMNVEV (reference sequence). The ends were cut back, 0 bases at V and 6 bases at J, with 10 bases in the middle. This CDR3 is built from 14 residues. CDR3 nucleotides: TGTGCCAGCAGTTTATCAATAGGGGGGGATACGCAGTATTTT. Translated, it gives CASSLSIGGDTQYF.

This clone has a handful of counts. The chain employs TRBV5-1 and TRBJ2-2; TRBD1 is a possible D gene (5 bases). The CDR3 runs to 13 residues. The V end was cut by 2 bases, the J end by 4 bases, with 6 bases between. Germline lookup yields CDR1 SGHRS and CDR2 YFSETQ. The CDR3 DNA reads TGCGCCAGCAGCTTAGGGGTCACCGGGGAGCTGTTTTTT. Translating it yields CASSLGVTGELFF.

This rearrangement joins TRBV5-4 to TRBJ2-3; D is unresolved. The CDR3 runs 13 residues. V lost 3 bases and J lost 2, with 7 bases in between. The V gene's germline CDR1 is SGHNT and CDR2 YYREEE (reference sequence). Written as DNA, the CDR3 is TGTGCCAGCAGCTCGGAGATCACAGATACGCAGTATTTT. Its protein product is CASSSEITDTQYF.

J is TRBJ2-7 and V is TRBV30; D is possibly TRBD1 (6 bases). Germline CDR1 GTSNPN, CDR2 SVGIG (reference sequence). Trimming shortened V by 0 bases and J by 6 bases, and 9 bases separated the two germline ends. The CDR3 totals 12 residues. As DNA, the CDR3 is TGTGCCTGGAGTGTAGGGGGATTCGAGCAGTACTTC. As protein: CAWSVGGFEQYF.